The following is a TCR beta chain sequence with its context. The data were taken from a study of CD8 T cells in ankylosing spondylitis. The V gene end was trimmed by 2 bases and the J gene end by 2 bases; junction bases not matched to a gene: 5. Germline CDR1 MNHEY, CDR2 SVGAGI. The CDR3 is made up of 16 amino acids. TCRdb analysed the 5' RACE reads with MiXCR anew, one entry per CDR3 protein. The data contain almost 250,000 distinct CDR3 sequences, roughly 32% of them singletons. This sequence joins TRBV6-5 and TRBJ2-5, with 10 bases lining up with TRBD2. This receptor was obtained from a male donor with ankylosing spondylitis or in good health (not recorded which). The source material was blood, either unsorted or a sorted T cell fraction (not recorded which). CDR3 in DNA: TGTGCCAGCAGTTACCTAGCGGGGGCTCTACAAGAGACCCAGTACTTC. Translated: CASSYLAGALQETQYF.